Shown below are 3 T cell receptor beta chains from a single sample sequenced in a study of CXCR3-negative and CXCR3-positive naive CD8 T cells. Overall study results and limits: CXCR3-positive naive cells carried more hydrophobic TRB CDR3s than CXCR3-negative ones.

Their antigens are not known. UMI labels and 5' RACE were used to prepare the TRB cDNA libraries. TCRdb re-called the 5' RACE reads and catalogs CDR3 proteins one per entry, DNA excluded. Reported are tens of thousands of distinct CDR3 sequences; the ten largest clones contain approximately 0.62%. Sequenced material: naive CXCR3+ CD8+ T cells from blood. Documented subset: CD45RO-CCR7+CD27+CD95- naive CD8+ T cells expressing CXCR3 (TNR3+). These receptors were collected from a human donor in good health. Some clones in this sample may be carry-over from other donors' samples.

The chain is built from TRBV7-9 and TRBJ2-3; the TCRdb call, TRBD1, lacks DNA for checking. This CDR3 comprises 12 residues. Per the germline V gene, CDR1 is SEHNR and CDR2 is FQNEAQ (reference sequence). This chain's CDR3 is CASPGNTDTQYF.

V usage is TRBV7-9 and J usage is TRBJ1-1. Germline V CDR1 and CDR2: SEHNR, FQNEAQ (reference sequence). This CDR3 comprises 15 residues. The chain's CDR3 is CASSPTEGRNTEAFF.

This sequence joins TRBV29-1 and TRBJ2-1; as DNA is missing, the TRBD2 call by TCRdb cannot be tested. In germline, CDR1 is SQVTM, CDR2 ANQGSEA. CDR3 length: 11 amino acids. The CDR3 region is CSVGEGNEQFF.